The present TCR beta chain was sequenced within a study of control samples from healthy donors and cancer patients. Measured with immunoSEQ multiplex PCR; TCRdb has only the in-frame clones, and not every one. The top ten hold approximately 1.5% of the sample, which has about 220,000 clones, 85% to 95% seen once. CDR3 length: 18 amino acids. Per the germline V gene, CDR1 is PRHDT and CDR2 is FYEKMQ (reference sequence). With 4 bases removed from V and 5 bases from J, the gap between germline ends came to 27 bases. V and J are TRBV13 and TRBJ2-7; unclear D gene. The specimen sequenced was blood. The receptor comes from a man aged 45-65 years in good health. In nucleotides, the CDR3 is TGTGCCAGCAGCTCAACGACTGAGATGCGATTCCCAAGGAACGAGCAGTACTTC. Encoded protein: CASSSTTEMRFPRNEQYF.